These 27 T cell receptor beta chains originate from one sample sequenced in a study of glioma-infiltrating T cells after dendritic cell vaccination. Generated by immunoSEQ multiplex PCR, the TCRdb table keeps only in-frame clones and is missing some. The sample shows tens of thousands of clones, more than 75% of them seen only once. This material consisted of blood, taken before dendritic cell vaccination. These receptors were obtained from a human donor with glioblastoma.

V is TRBV5-4 and J is TRBJ2-5; TRBD2 matches at 8 bases. Per germline, CDR1 SGHNT and CDR2 YYREEE (reference sequence). CDR3 length: 16 residues. The V and J ends lost 3 bases and 0 bases, in that order; junction bases with no gene match: 7. CDR3 amino acids: CASSSGVAGYQETQYF. For the CDR3, the DNA is TGTGCCAGCAGCTCCGGGGTAGCGGGGTACCAAGAGACCCAGTACTTC.

The chain combines TRBV11-2 with TRBJ2-7; 8 bases match TRBD1. Germline V gene lookup returns CDR1 SGHAT and CDR2 FQNNGV. The V segment lost 5 bases and the J segment 4 bases; nucleotides outside the gene matches: 7. The CDR3 contains 14 residues. The CDR3 bases are TGTGCCAGCAGCCCAGGGGGCGCAAAATACGAGCAGTACTTC. Amino acids: CASSPGGAKYEQYF. Looking up the rest from reference TRBV11-2 and TRBJ2-7 gives the full variable domain: EAGVAQSPRYKIIEKRQSVAFWCNPISGHATLYWYQQILGQGPKLLIQFQNNGVVDDSQLPKDRFSAERLKGVDSTLKIQPAKLEDSAVYLCASSPGGAKYEQYFGPGTRLTVT.

This clone was recorded a few times. The rearrangement links TRBV7-2 to TRBJ1-5; D unresolved. Trimming stripped 2 bases from V and 4 bases from J, with 9 bases between. This CDR3 has 14 amino acids. CDR1 is SGHTA, CDR2 FQGNSA, per germline. The CDR3: CASSLIGRNQPQHF. As DNA, the CDR3 is TGTGCCAGCAGCTTAATAGGGAGAAATCAGCCCCAGCATTTT. Based on the CDR3 plus reference TRBV7-2 and TRBJ1-5, the full variable domain is GAGVSQSPSNKVTEKGKDVELRCDPISGHTALYWYRQSLGQGLEFLIYFQGNSAPDKSGLPSDRFSAERTGGSVSTLTIQRTQQEDSAVYLCASSLIGRNQPQHFGDGTRLSIL.

This rearrangement joins TRBV27 to TRBJ1-5; 7 nucleotides align to TRBD1. Germline V gives CDR1 MNHEY, CDR2 SMNVEV (reference sequence). CDR3 length equals 14 residues. J gave up 6 bases and V 3 bases, and 5 bases lay outside the gene matches. CDR3 bases: TGTGCCAGCAGTTTTAGGGCAGGGGGTCAGCCCCAGCATTTT. Translation gives CASSFRAGGQPQHF.

In this sample, this clone turned up once. V usage is TRBV6-4 and J usage is TRBJ2-2, with a possible D match to TRBD2 (5 bases). Trimming removed 0 bases from V and 6 bases from J, with 11 bases in between. CDR1 and CDR2 from the germline V gene are MRHNA and SNTAGT. The CDR3 is 15 residues long. This CDR3 reads CASSDSPAAAGELFF. CDR3 DNA: TGTGCCAGCAGTGACTCGCCAGCGGCGGCCGGGGAGCTGTTTTTT.

The DNA of the CDR3 is TGTGCCACCACCAGCCCACAGGGTAGGGAGACCCAGTACTTC. Translation: CATTSPQGRETQYF. The J gene is TRBJ2-5, the V gene TRBV6-5, with D possibly being TRBD1 (6 bases). This CDR3 has 14 residues. Trimming took 10 bases from V and 5 from J, leaving 20 bases between them. Germline V CDR1 and CDR2: MNHEY, SVGAGI.

The rearrangement links TRBV2 to TRBJ2-1; D not certain. The CDR3 extends over 13 amino acids. Germline V gene lookup returns CDR1 SNHLY and CDR2 FYNNEI. Trimming removed 5 bases at V and 4 bases at J, with 9 bases between. The CDR3 bases are TGTGCCAGCAGTCCAGACGGGTACAATGAGCAGTTCTTC. Translation: CASSPDGYNEQFF.

This clone turned up a few times. Other DNA sequences within the sample encode an identical CDR3. V gene TRBV2 combines with J gene TRBJ2-5, with 13 bases lining up with TRBD2. Trimming cost V 4 bases and J 1 base; bases outside gene matches: 3. This CDR3 has 16 amino acids. Per the germline V gene, CDR1 is SNHLY and CDR2 is FYNNEI. CDR3 residues: CASSGTSGGPQETQYF. The DNA for the CDR3 is TGTGCCAGCAGTGGGACTAGCGGGGGACCCCAAGAGACCCAGTACTTC.

With respect to this clone: The junction and the germline gene differ at one end; a read error may be behind it. This rearrangement joins TRBV6-5 to TRBJ2-7; the D gene is possibly TRBD1 (6 bases). The CDR3 covers 13 residues. CDR1 and CDR2 from the germline V gene are MNHEY and SVGAGI. CDR3: CAIKGGFSHEQYF. The CDR3 DNA follows: TGTGCCATCAAAGGGGGATTCTCCCACGAGCAGTACTTC.

V is TRBV27 and J is TRBJ2-2; D is possibly TRBD2 (6 bases). The CDR3 spans 13 residues. Trimming cost V 6 bases and J 7 bases, with 12 bases left between them. Germline V gene sequence: CDR1 MNHEY, CDR2 SMNVEV (reference sequence). CDR3 nucleotides: TGTGCCAGCAGGGGCGGGACGCGCGGGGAGCTGTTTTTT. Residues: CASRGGTRGELFF.

The rearrangement joins TRBV9 to TRBJ2-3; unclear D gene. V was pared by 3 bases and J by 6 bases, with 5 bases between. This CDR3 region has 11 residues. CDR1 is SGDLS, CDR2 YYNGEE, per germline. CDR3 DNA: TGTGCCAGCAGCGGGGCGGATACGCAGTATTTT. The encoded protein is CASSGADTQYF.

The genes are TRBV7-9 and TRBJ2-7; 7 bases match TRBD1. CDR3 length: 13 residues. V gave up 5 bases and J gave up 3 bases; unmatched junction bases: 4. Germline loops: CDR1 SEHNR, CDR2 FQNEAQ (reference sequence). The CDR3 nucleotides read TGTGCCAGCAGCGGCAGGGGGATCTACGAGCAGTACTTC. This translates into CASSGRGIYEQYF.

The chain has TRBV11-2 and TRBJ2-5; D is possibly TRBD2 (5 bases). Germline V CDR1 and CDR2: SGHAT, FQNNGV. The CDR3 loop spans 12 amino acids. CDR3 protein: CATRREQETQYF. CDR3 nucleotide sequence: TGTGCGACCCGCCGGGAACAAGAGACCCAGTACTTC. The entire variable domain, with the rest obtained from reference TRBV11-2 and TRBJ2-5, is as follows: EAGVAQSPRYKIIEKRQSVAFWCNPISGHATLYWYQQILGQGPKLLIQFQNNGVVDDSQLPKDRFSAERLKGVDSTLKIQPAKLEDSAVYLCATRREQETQYFGPGTRLLVL.

This chain uses TRBV11-3 with TRBJ1-6; D is ambiguous. CDR3 size: 13 residues. V was trimmed by 1 base and J by 8 bases, leaving 6 bases between them. The germline V gene encodes CDR1 SGHNT and CDR2 YENEEA. The CDR3 loop reads CASSLGAHSPLHF. The DNA for the CDR3 is TGTGCCAGCAGCTTAGGGGCGCATTCACCCCTCCACTTT.

Notes on this clone: The junction shows a germline mismatch at one end, possibly a read error. V gene TRBV7-7 combines with J gene TRBJ2-7; 7 bases line up with TRBD2. Per germline, CDR1 SSHAT and CDR2 FNYEAQ (reference sequence). This CDR3 contains 14 residues. CDR3 region: CASSPTSVTYEQYF. The CDR3 nucleotides read TGTGCTAGCAGCCCTACTAGCGTGACCTACGAGCAGTACTTC.

This chain links TRBV6-1 with TRBJ2-1, with TRBD1 matching over 7 bases. Germline values: CDR1 MNHNS, CDR2 SASEGT. This CDR3 comprises 14 residues. The ends lost 6 bases at V and 2 bases at J; junction bases unmatched: 4. The CDR3 is CASSVGQAYNEQFF. DNA of the CDR3: TGTGCCAGCAGCGTAGGACAGGCCTACAATGAGCAGTTCTTC.

The V call is TRBV7-9, the J call TRBJ1-5, with TRBD1 as a possible D gene (5 bases). The CDR3 contains 13 residues. Germline CDR1 and CDR2: SEHNR and FQNEAQ (reference sequence). V shed 5 bases and J shed 4 bases, with 9 bases lying between them. The CDR3 nucleotides are TGTGCCAGCAGCCAGGGCGGTAATCAGCCCCAGCATTTT. Its protein product is CASSQGGNQPQHF.

The V gene is TRBV9, the J gene TRBJ2-1; TRBD2 is a possible D gene (6 bases). The CDR3 totals 12 residues. The V end was cut by 0 bases, the J end by 8 bases, with 6 bases between. Germline V gene lookup returns CDR1 SGDLS and CDR2 YYNGEE. The CDR3 reads CASSVGDYEQFF. The CDR3 DNA is TGTGCCAGCAGCGTAGGGGACTATGAGCAGTTCTTC.

The chain uses TRBV7-9 and TRBJ1-3; D is unresolved. V dropped 3 bases and J dropped 0 bases, with 12 bases sitting between them. This CDR3 has 16 residues. Germline lookup yields CDR1 SEHNR and CDR2 FQNEAQ (reference sequence). As DNA, the CDR3 is TGTGCCAGCAGCTTTAGATTGCAGGACTCTGGAAACACCATATATTTT. This translates into CASSFRLQDSGNTIYF.

The chain combines TRBV27 with TRBJ2-7; maybe TRBD1 (6 bases). The CDR3 loop spans 14 amino acids. The germline V gene encodes CDR1 MNHEY and CDR2 SMNVEV (reference sequence). V was cut by 2 bases and J by 6 bases, with 14 bases left in between. DNA for the CDR3: TGTGCCAGCAGTTTAGGCTTTGGGGGCCCCGAGCAGTACTTC. Residues: CASSLGFGGPEQYF.

The V call is TRBV2, the J call TRBJ2-3, with 9 bases fitting TRBD2. Germline V CDR1 and CDR2: SNHLY, FYNNEI. The CDR3 extends over 15 amino acids. With 6 bases clipped from V and 4 bases from J, the junction kept 8 bases outside the gene matches. The CDR3 reads CASSVRGGSADTQYF. The DNA for the CDR3 is TGTGCCAGCAGCGTGCGGGGGGGCTCGGCAGATACGCAGTATTTT.

The chain uses TRBV5-1 and TRBJ2-7, with D possibly being TRBD1 (6 bases). The CDR3 consists of 19 residues. V lost 4 bases, J lost 3 bases, and 29 bases lay in between. CDR1 is SGHRS and CDR2 is YFSETQ in the germline V gene. In DNA form, the CDR3 reads TGCGCCAGCAGCCCCAGGGGACCTAGAGTCTCCCTGGATCACTACGAGCAGTACTTC. Residues: CASSPRGPRVSLDHYEQYF.

The chain recombines TRBV19 with TRBJ2-6, with 7 bases lining up with TRBD1. The V and J ends lost 3 bases and 2 bases, in that order; junction bases with no gene match: 7. Per germline, CDR1 LNHDA and CDR2 SQIVND (reference sequence). The CDR3 is made up of 17 amino acids. The CDR3 DNA reads TGTGCCAGTAGTATGCGACAGGGCCGCACTGGGGCCAACGTCCTGACTTTC. Residues: CASSMRQGRTGANVLTF.

This rearrangement joins TRBV13 to TRBJ2-3; D is possibly TRBD2 (7 bases). This CDR3 is built from 15 residues. Trimming shortened V by 1 base and J by 6 bases, and 14 bases separated the two germline ends. Germline CDR1 PRHDT, CDR2 FYEKMQ (reference sequence). CDR3 amino acids: CASSLVPGGVDTQYF. DNA of the CDR3: TGTGCCAGCAGCTTAGTCCCGGGGGGCGTCGATACGCAGTATTTT.

This clone appeared once. The CDR3 reads CASSEGTGVFEAFF. CDR3 DNA: TGTGCCAGCAGTGAAGGGACAGGGGTCTTTGAAGCTTTCTTT. This chain uses TRBV6-1 with TRBJ1-1; TRBD1 aligns across 9 bases. The CDR3 has 14 amino acids. Germline V gene lookup returns CDR1 MNHNS and CDR2 SASEGT. The J segment lost 7 bases and the V segment lost 1 base, leaving 4 bases of the junction unmatched.

The rearrangement links TRBV5-4 to TRBJ1-4, with TRBD1 as a possible D gene (5 bases). CDR1 is SGHNT and CDR2 is YYREEE in the germline V gene (reference sequence). V lost 0 bases and J 8 bases, leaving 20 bases between the germline ends. The CDR3 has 17 amino acids. The CDR3 reads CASSLASGHPSGEKLFF. CDR3 DNA sequence: TGTGCCAGCAGCTTGGCCTCCGGACACCCATCCGGGGAAAAACTGTTTTTT.

The chain uses TRBV28 and TRBJ2-3; maybe TRBD1 (5 bases). The CDR3 extends over 15 amino acids. Germline values: CDR1 MDHEN, CDR2 SYDVKM. V dropped 7 bases and J dropped 4 bases, with 18 bases sitting between them. The CDR3 sequence: CASKNQGLLSDTQYF. The CDR3 region has the DNA TGTGCCAGCAAAAATCAGGGTTTGCTCTCAGATACGCAGTATTTT.